This T cell receptor beta chain was retrieved from a study of beta chain features in type 1 diabetes. Study-wide results and limits: Within each of all four CD4+ subsets, Type 1 diabetes patients had TCRB CDR3s that were moderately but significantly shorter. A definitive answer on HLA type influencing TCRB rearrangement was not reached here. PCR might favor shorter templates, but any such skew would affect patients and controls equally. Among patients, naive, central memory and Treg TCRB repertoires appeared more similar than among healthy donors.

Worth noting for this clone: Its antigen is not identified.

The purity of all sorted populations exceeded 95%. Investigators reverse transcribed all isolated RNA, so they sequenced expressed TCRB transcripts. Profiling relied on immunoSEQ multiplex PCR, and the TCRdb table lists in-frame clones only, not all of them. The sample has roughly 38,000 clones; over 50% are singletons. The CDR3 loop spans 13 amino acids. Germline CDR1 SNHLY, CDR2 FYNNEI. The V segment lost 7 bases and the J segment 11 bases; nucleotides outside the gene matches: 10. The chain carries TRBV2 and TRBJ1-3, with 8 nucleotides matching TRBD1. The material sequenced was Tregs from blood. The source is a man aged 30 to 45 with type 1 diabetes. Some clones in this sample may be carry-over from other donors' samples. The CDR3 coding sequence is TGTGCCAGCATCGAGGACAGGGCGCGCCCCATATATTTT. Translating it yields CASIEDRARPIYF.